The sequence of this TCR beta chain was determined in a study of cytomegalovirus exposure and HLA in healthy donors. Both 60 Vbeta primers and 13 Jbeta primers went into the PCR. TCRdb keeps only in-frame clones here, not all; method: immunoSEQ multiplex PCR. In the table there are about 130,000 clones, 75% to 85% of which are singletons. Germline V gene sequence: CDR1 MDHEN, CDR2 SYDVKM. The germline V and J ends were trimmed by 5 bases and 3 bases, with 11 bases remaining between them. The CDR3 totals 13 residues. J is TRBJ2-7 and V is TRBV28; a weak D match, TRBD1 (5 bases). The TCR originated in a man aged 30-40 years in good health and CMV-seronegative. Sequencing was carried out using PBMCs. CDR3 nucleotide sequence: TGTGCCAGCAGTCAGGGTTACCTCTACGAGCAGTACTTC. This codes for CASSQGYLYEQYF. The complete variable domain, with remaining parts taken from reference TRBV28 and TRBJ2-7, reads DVKVTQSSRYLVKRTGEKVFLECVQDMDHENMFWYRQDPGLGLRLIYFSYDVKMKEKGDIPEGYSVSREKKERFSLILESASTNQTSMYLCASSQGYLYEQYFGPGTRLTVT.